The clone carrying this T cell receptor (beta chain) was seen just once. This record belongs to a study of shared clonotypes between healthy human individuals. Profiled with immunoSEQ multiplex PCR; TCRdb holds only in-frame clones, not every one. This sample carries roughly 1,500,000 clones, roughly 98% of them seen once, and the ten largest clones take 0.4% to 0.45%. The V segment lost 4 bases and the J segment 6 bases; nucleotides outside the gene matches: 8. The CDR3 loop spans 15 amino acids. Sequencing was carried out using naive CD4+ T cells sorted from blood. Regarding subset: CD45RA+ positively selected. The chain couples TRBV5-3 to TRBJ1-5; 9 bases line up with TRBD1. TRBV5-3 is an ORF; its function is uncertain. This receptor was obtained from a young man in good health. CDR3 coding DNA: TGTGCCAGAAGCCCCGGGACAGGGATCGGTCAGCCCCAGCATTTT. Its protein product is CARSPGTGIGQPQHF.